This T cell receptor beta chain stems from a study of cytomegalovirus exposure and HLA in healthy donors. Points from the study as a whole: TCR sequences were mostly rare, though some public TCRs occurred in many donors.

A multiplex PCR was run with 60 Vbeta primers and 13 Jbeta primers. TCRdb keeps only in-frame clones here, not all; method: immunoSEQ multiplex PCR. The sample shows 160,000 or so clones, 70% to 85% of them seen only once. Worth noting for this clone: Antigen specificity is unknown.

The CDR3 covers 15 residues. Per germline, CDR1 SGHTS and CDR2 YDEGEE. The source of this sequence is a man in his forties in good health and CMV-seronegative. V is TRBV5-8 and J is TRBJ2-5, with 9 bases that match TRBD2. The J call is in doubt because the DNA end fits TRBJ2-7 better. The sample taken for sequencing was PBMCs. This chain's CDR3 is CASSLSGTSRYEQYF. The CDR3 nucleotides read TGTGCCAGCAGCCTGTCCGGGACTAGCAGATACGAGCAGTACTTC.